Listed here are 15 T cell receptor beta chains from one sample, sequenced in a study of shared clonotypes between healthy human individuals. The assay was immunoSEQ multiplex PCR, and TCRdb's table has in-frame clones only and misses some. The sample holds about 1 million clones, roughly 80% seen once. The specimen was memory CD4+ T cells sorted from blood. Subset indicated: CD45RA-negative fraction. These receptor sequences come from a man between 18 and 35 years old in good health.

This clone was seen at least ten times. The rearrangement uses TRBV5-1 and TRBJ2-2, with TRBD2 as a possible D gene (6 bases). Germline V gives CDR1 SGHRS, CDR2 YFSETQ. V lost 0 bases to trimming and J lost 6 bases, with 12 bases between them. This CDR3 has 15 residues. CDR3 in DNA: TGCGCCAGCAGCTTGGCGTCTAGCGTTTCCGGGGAGCTGTTTTTT. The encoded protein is CASSLASSVSGELFF.

The CDR3 loop reads CASSLDGGDSYEQYF. The CDR3 DNA reads as TGCGCCAGCAGCTTGGACGGAGGCGACTCCTACGAGCAGTACTTC. The chain is built from TRBV5-1 and TRBJ2-7, with TRBD2 as a possible D gene (5 bases). Germline CDR1 SGHRS, CDR2 YFSETQ. The CDR3 extends over 15 amino acids. Trimming took off 0 bases at V and 0 bases at J, with 10 bases between the two ends.

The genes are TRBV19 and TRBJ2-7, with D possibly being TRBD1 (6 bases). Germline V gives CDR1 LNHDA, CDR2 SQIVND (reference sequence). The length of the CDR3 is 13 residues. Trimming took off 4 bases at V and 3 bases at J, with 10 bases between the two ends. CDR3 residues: CASSKGQYYEQYF. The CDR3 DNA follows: TGTGCCAGTAGTAAAGGACAGTACTACGAGCAGTACTTC.

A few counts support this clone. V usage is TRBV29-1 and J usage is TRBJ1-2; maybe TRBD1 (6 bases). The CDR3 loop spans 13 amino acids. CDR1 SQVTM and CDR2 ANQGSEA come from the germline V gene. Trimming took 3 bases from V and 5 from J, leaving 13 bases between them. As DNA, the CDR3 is TGCAGCGTTGAGAAGGACAGTTTTTATGGCTACACCTTC. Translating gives CSVEKDSFYGYTF.

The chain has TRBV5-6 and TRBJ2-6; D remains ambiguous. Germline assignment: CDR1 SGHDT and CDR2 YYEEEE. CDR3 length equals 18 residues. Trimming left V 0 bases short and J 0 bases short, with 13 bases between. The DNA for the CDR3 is TGTGCCAGCAGCTTGGGGGGAAGGCTCTCCTCTGGGGCCAACGTCCTGACTTTC. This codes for CASSLGGRLSSGANVLTF.

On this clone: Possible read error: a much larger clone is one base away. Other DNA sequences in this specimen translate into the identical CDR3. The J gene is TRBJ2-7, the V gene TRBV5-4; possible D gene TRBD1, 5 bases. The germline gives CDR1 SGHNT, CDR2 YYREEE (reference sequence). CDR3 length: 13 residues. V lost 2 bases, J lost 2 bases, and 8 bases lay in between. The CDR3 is CASSLDSAYEQYF. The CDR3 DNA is TGTGCCAGCAGCTTAGACAGCGCCTACGAGCAGTACTTC.

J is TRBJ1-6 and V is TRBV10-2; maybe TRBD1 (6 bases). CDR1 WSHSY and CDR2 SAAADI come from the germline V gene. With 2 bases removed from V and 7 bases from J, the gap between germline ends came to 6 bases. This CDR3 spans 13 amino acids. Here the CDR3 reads CASSEQGNSPLHF. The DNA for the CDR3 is TGCGCCAGCAGTGAGCAGGGGAATTCACCCCTCCACTTT.

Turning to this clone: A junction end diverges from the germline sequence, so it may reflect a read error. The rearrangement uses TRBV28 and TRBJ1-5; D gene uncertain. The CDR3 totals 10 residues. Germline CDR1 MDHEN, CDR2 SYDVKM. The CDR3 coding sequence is TGTGCCAACTGTATAGTAACCTTGTATTTT. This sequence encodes CANCIVTLYF. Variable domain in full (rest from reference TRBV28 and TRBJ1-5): DVKVTQSSRYLVKRTGEKVFLECVQDMDHENMFWYRQDPGLGLRLIYFSYDVKMKEKGDIPEGYSVSREKKERFSLILESASTNQTSMYLCANCIVTLYFGDGTRLSIL.

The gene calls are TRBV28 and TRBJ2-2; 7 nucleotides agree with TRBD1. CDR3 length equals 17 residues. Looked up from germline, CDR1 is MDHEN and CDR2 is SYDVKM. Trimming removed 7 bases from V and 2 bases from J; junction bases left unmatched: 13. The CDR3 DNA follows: TGTGCCAGCACCGGAGCAGGGGGTGGAGGAAACACCGGGGAGCTGTTTTTT. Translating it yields CASTGAGGGGNTGELFF.

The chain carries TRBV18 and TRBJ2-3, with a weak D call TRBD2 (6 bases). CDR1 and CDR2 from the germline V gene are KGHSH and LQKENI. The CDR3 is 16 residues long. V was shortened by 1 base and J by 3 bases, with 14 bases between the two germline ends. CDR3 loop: CASSPRNGRGTDTQYF. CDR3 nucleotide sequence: TGTGCCAGCTCACCACGGAACGGGCGGGGTACAGATACGCAGTATTTT.

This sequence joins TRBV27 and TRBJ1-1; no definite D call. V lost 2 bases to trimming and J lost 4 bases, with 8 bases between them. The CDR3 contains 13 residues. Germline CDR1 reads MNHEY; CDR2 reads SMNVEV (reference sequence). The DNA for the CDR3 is TGTGCCAGCAGTTTAAGTCCGGTCACTGAAGCTTTCTTT. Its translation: CASSLSPVTEAFF.

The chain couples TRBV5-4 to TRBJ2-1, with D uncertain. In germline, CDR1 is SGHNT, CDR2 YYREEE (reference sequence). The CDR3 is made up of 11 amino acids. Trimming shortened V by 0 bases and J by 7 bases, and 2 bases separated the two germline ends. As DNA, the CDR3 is TGTGCCAGCAGCTTGGAGAATGAGCAGTTCTTC. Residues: CASSLENEQFF.

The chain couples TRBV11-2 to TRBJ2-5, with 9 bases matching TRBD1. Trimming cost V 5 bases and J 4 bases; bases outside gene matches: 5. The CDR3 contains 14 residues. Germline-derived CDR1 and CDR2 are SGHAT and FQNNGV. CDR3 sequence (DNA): TGTGCCAGCAGCCGGGGACAGGGTGGAGAGACCCAGTACTTC. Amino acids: CASSRGQGGETQYF.

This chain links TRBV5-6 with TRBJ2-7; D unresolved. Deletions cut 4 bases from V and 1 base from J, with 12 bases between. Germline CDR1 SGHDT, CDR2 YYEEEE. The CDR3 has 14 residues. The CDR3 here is CASSLLGDSYEQYF. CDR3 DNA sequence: TGTGCCAGCAGCCTCCTAGGAGATTCCTACGAGCAGTACTTC.

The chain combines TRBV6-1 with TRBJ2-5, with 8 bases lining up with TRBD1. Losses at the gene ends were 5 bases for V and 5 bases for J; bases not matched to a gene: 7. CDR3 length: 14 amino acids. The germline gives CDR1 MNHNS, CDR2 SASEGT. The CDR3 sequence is CASSNDRGGETQYF. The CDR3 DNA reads TGTGCCAGCAGTAACGACAGGGGAGGCGAGACCCAGTACTTC.